This TCR beta chain was found in a study of monozygotic twins with inflammatory bowel disease. Worth noting for this clonotype: Its antigen is currently unknown.

The germline CDR1 and CDR2 sequences are ENHRY and SYGVKD. The CDR3 has 15 amino acids. Findings and caveats of the study: Limited power may explain why concordant and discordant twins showed no difference in repertoire similarity.

Via template switching, UMIs carrying a 6-nucleotide sample barcode were introduced. TCRdb reworked the 5' RACE reads into one entry per CDR3 protein, no DNA. Its table lists around 400,000 distinct CDR3 sequences. What was sequenced was blood. The V gene is TRBV10-3, the J gene TRBJ2-1; TCRdb calls TRBD2, which cannot be checked without DNA. The origin of this receptor is a human donor with ulcerative colitis or Crohn's disease, or a healthy co-twin of an affected twin (not recorded which). The CDR3 sequence: CAISIEAGAYNEQFF.